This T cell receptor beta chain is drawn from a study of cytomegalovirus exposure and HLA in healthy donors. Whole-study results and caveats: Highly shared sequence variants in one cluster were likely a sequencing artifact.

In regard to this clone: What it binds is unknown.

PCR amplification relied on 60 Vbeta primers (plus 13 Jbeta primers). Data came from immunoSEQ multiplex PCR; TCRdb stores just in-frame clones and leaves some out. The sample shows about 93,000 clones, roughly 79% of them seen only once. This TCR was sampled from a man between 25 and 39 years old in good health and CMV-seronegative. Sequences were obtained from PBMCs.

The CDR3: CASSVAGGPQVGGELFF. CDR3 nucleotide sequence: TGTGCCAGCAGCGTAGCGGGAGGTCCCCAGGTGGGCGGGGAGCTGTTTTTT. This chain connects TRBV9 to TRBJ2-2; TRBD2 matches 7 bases. Per the germline V gene, CDR1 is SGDLS and CDR2 is YYNGEE. V was clipped by 0 bases and J by 7 bases; unmatched bases: 12. The CDR3 totals 17 residues.